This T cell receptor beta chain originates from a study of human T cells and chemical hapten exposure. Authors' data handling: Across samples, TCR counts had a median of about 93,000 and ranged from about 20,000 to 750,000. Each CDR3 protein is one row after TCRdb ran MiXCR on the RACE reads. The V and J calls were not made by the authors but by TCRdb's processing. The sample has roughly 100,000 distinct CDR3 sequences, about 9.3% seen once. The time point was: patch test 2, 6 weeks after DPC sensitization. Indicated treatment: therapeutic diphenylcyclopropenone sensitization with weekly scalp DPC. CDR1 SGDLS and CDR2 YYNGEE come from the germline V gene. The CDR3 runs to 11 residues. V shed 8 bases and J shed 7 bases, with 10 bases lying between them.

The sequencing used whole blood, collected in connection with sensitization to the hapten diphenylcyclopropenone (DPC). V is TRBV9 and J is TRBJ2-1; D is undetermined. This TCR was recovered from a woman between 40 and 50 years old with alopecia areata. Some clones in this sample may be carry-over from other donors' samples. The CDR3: CASAAENEQFF. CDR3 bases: TGTGCCAGTGCCGCCGAGAATGAGCAGTTCTTC.